These 23 T cell receptor beta chains share one sample of origin, sequenced in a study of cytomegalovirus exposure and HLA in healthy donors. Repertoires were generated with immunoSEQ multiplex PCR, while TCRdb's copy carries only in-frame clones and drops some. Among some 200,000 clones listed, 80% to 85% were seen once. Sequencing used PBMCs. The receptor source for this set is a woman between 18 and 29 years old in good health and CMV-seropositive.

This rearrangement joins TRBV5-4 to TRBJ1-2; TRBD1 is a possible D gene (5 bases). CDR1 is SGHNT and CDR2 is YYREEE in the germline V gene (reference sequence). Trimming took 0 bases from V and 4 from J, leaving 10 bases between them. The CDR3 totals 14 residues. The CDR3 spells CASSLDRQLYGYTF. In DNA form, the CDR3 reads TGTGCCAGCAGCTTGGACAGGCAGCTCTATGGCTACACCTTC. Full variable domain (remainder filled in from reference TRBV5-4 and TRBJ1-2): ETGVTQSPTHLIKTRGQQVTLRCSSQSGHNTVSWYQQALGQGPQFIFQYYREEENGRGNFPPRFSGLQFPNYSSELNVNALELDDSALYLCASSLDRQLYGYTFGSGTRLTVV.

The chain combines TRBV27 with TRBJ1-2, with 7 bases fitting TRBD1. Germline assignment: CDR1 MNHEY and CDR2 SMNVEV (reference sequence). There are 13 residues in the CDR3. The J segment lost 6 bases and the V segment lost 5 bases, leaving 6 bases of the junction unmatched. This CDR3 reads CASSAGGWHGYTF. The CDR3 region has the DNA TGTGCCAGCAGTGCAGGGGGATGGCATGGCTACACCTTC.

This CDR3 is CASTQGGDTEAFF. The CDR3 DNA sequence: TGCGCCAGCACCCAAGGCGGGGACACTGAAGCTTTCTTT. The chain joins TRBV5-1 to TRBJ1-1, with unresolved D. The germline gives CDR1 SGHRS, CDR2 YFSETQ. The CDR3 has 13 amino acids. The V gene lost 6 bases and the J gene lost 3 bases, with 12 bases spanning the gap.

The V call is TRBV6-5, the J call TRBJ2-7; D is ambiguous. Per the germline V gene, CDR1 is MNHEY and CDR2 is SVGAGI. CDR3 length: 16 amino acids. V dropped 0 bases and J dropped 2 bases, with 14 bases sitting between them. The CDR3 here is CASSYSTPGATYEQYF. The CDR3 coding sequence is TGTGCCAGCAGTTACTCGACTCCGGGTGCGACCTACGAGCAGTACTTC.

V is TRBV5-1 and J is TRBJ1-4; D may be TRBD1 (5 bases). V was pared by 2 bases and J by 5 bases, with 10 bases between. This CDR3 is 14 amino acids long. Per the germline V gene, CDR1 is SGHRS and CDR2 is YFSETQ. CDR3 bases: TGCGCCAGCAGCTTCGGTGGGGGGAATGAAAAACTGTTTTTT. It encodes CASSFGGGNEKLFF.

The gene calls are TRBV29-1 and TRBJ1-2; no definite D call. V was pared by 7 bases and J by 7 bases, with 19 bases between. Per the germline V gene, CDR1 is SQVTM and CDR2 is ANQGSEA. The CDR3 is made up of 13 amino acids. The CDR3 DNA is TGCAGCGCTATAGGATCCGGGTTGAGTGGCTACACCTTC. Translated, it gives CSAIGSGLSGYTF.

The sample holds one count of this clone. This chain joins TRBV4-1 and TRBJ2-3; TRBD2 might be the D (7 bases). V lost 1 base, J lost 13 bases, and 21 bases lay in between. Germline assignment: CDR1 MGHRA and CDR2 YSYEKL. This CDR3 comprises 15 residues. CDR3 in DNA: TGCGCCAGCAGCCAAGGTTTTGTGGGGGGGCCTGTCAAGTATTTT. This codes for CASSQGFVGGPVKYF.

Only one count was recorded for this clone. This rearrangement joins TRBV2 to TRBJ1-5; D is undetermined. The CDR3 spans 13 residues. The germline V and J ends were trimmed by 8 bases and 6 bases, with 14 bases remaining between them. CDR1 and CDR2 (germline): SNHLY, FYNNEI. The CDR3 DNA reads as TGTGCCAGCTGGTCCGGGTCGGGTCAGCCCCAGCATTTT. Encoded protein: CASWSGSGQPQHF. Supplemented by reference TRBV2 and TRBJ1-5, the full variable domain reads EPEVTQTPSHQVTQMGQEVILRCVPISNHLYFYWYRQILGQKVEFLVSFYNNEISEKSEIFDDQFSVERPDGSNFTLKIRSTKLEDSAMYFCASWSGSGQPQHFGDGTRLSIL.

The chain uses TRBV7-6 and TRBJ2-5, with TRBD2 as a possible D gene (7 bases). CDR1 SGHVS and CDR2 FNYEAQ come from the germline V gene. The CDR3 spans 15 residues. Trimming took off 3 bases at V and 4 bases at J, with 15 bases between the two ends. Written as DNA, the CDR3 is TGTGCCAGCAGCTTGAGAGGGGGGGGCGGAGAGACCCAGTACTTC. It is translated as CASSLRGGGGETQYF.

This sequence joins TRBV9 and TRBJ2-3; 9 positions match TRBD2. J gave up 2 bases and V 0 bases, and 4 bases lay outside the gene matches. Germline CDR1 SGDLS, CDR2 YYNGEE. The length of the CDR3 is 16 residues. The CDR3 nucleotides are TGTGCCAGCAGCGTAGCAGGGACTAGCCACACAGATACGCAGTATTTT. This translates into CASSVAGTSHTDTQYF. Drawing the rest from reference TRBV9 and TRBJ2-3, the complete variable domain is DSGVTQTPKHLITATGQRVTLRCSPRSGDLSVYWYQQSLDQGLQFLIQYYNGEERAKGNILERFSAQQFPDLHSELNLSSLELGDSALYFCASSVAGTSHTDTQYFGPGTRLTVL.

The chain links TRBV20-1 to TRBJ2-7; no clear D. The ends were cut back, 3 bases at V and 3 bases at J, with 6 bases in the middle. CDR3 length equals 11 residues. Germline loops: CDR1 DFQATT, CDR2 SNEGSKA (reference sequence). The CDR3 is CSASQDYEQYF. The DNA of the CDR3 is TGCAGTGCTAGTCAGGACTACGAGCAGTACTTC.

This clone appeared a single time. The gene calls are TRBV25-1 and TRBJ2-5; TRBD1 might be the D (6 bases). V was cut by 4 bases and J by 3 bases, with 9 bases left in between. Germline CDR1 and CDR2: MGHDK and SYGVNS. The CDR3 is 13 amino acids. The CDR3, as DNA: TGTGCCAGCAGTGTACAGGGAAAAGAGACCCAGTACTTC. Translation gives CASSVQGKETQYF.

The V and J genes are TRBV6-5 and TRBJ2-5; 7 bases agree with TRBD1. In germline, CDR1 is MNHEY, CDR2 SVGAGI. With V trimmed by 4 bases and J by 5 bases, 10 bases remained unmatched. The CDR3 consists of 15 residues. The CDR3: CASSSTGDSWETQYF. The CDR3, as DNA: TGTGCCAGCAGTTCAACAGGGGATTCCTGGGAGACCCAGTACTTC.

The chain joins TRBV15 to TRBJ2-1, with 7 nucleotides matching TRBD2. The CDR3 has 14 residues. Per germline, CDR1 LNHNV and CDR2 YYDKDF (reference sequence). The CDR3 protein is CATRGGGIYNEQFF. CDR3 DNA: TGTGCGACGCGGGGCGGGGGAATATACAATGAGCAGTTCTTC.

The sample holds one count of this clone. The chain couples TRBV5-1 to TRBJ1-4; D is undetermined. The CDR3 extends over 16 amino acids. In germline, CDR1 is SGHRS, CDR2 YFSETQ. Trimming took 3 bases from V and 5 from J, leaving 17 bases between them. CDR3 coding DNA: TGCGCCAGCAGCTATGGATCGATGTCGGGAAATGAAAAACTGTTTTTT. Translated, it gives CASSYGSMSGNEKLFF.

This CDR3 is CASSYYASGATDTQYF. The CDR3 DNA is TGTGCCAGCAGTTACTACGCTAGCGGGGCCACAGATACGCAGTATTTT. The rearrangement uses TRBV6-5 and TRBJ2-3; 9 positions match TRBD2. Germline CDR1 and CDR2: MNHEY and SVGAGI. The V and J ends lost 1 base and 2 bases, in that order; junction bases with no gene match: 4. The CDR3 is made up of 16 amino acids.

The chain recombines TRBV2 with TRBJ2-1, with 8 nucleotides matching TRBD2. Germline loops: CDR1 SNHLY, CDR2 FYNNEI. With V trimmed by 9 bases and J by 7 bases, 11 bases remained unmatched. The CDR3 covers 14 residues. CDR3 sequence reads: CASAGTRSLNEQFF. DNA for the CDR3: TGTGCCAGTGCCGGGACTAGGTCTCTGAATGAGCAGTTCTTC.

This clone was observed a handful of times. The chain uses TRBV4-2 and TRBJ1-1, with D possibly matching TRBD1 (6 bases). Trimming left V 0 bases short and J 3 bases short, with 17 bases between. Germline lookup yields CDR1 LGHNA and CDR2 YNFKEQ. The CDR3 runs 17 residues. The CDR3 DNA is TGTGCCAGCAGCCAAGATCTAACAGGGCCTGGGTACACTGAAGCTTTCTTT. It encodes CASSQDLTGPGYTEAFF.

This clone was observed a handful of times. V usage is TRBV27 and J usage is TRBJ2-7, with D maybe TRBD2 (6 bases). The CDR3 is made up of 14 amino acids. In germline, CDR1 is MNHEY, CDR2 SMNVEV (reference sequence). The V end was cut by 7 bases, the J end by 5 bases, with 18 bases between. CDR3 in amino acids: CASTSDPRGHEQYF. The CDR3 coding sequence is TGTGCCAGCACCTCGGACCCGCGGGGCCACGAGCAGTACTTC.

The chain joins TRBV27 to TRBJ1-4; 7 bases are shared with TRBD1. V was clipped by 4 bases and J by 3 bases; unmatched bases: 5. Germline-derived CDR1 and CDR2 are MNHEY and SMNVEV (reference sequence). The CDR3 is 15 amino acids. Written as DNA, the CDR3 is TGTGCCAGCAGTTCACCCAGGGGGGCTAATGAAAAACTGTTTTTT. The encoded protein is CASSSPRGANEKLFF.

This chain joins TRBV11-3 and TRBJ1-1, with D unresolved. V was clipped by 2 bases and J by 3 bases, with 7 bases between them. The CDR3 totals 13 residues. In germline, CDR1 is SGHNT, CDR2 YENEEA. Here the CDR3 DNA reads TGTGCCAGCAGCTTAAACTACGACACTGAAGCTTTCTTT. Protein product: CASSLNYDTEAFF.

The CDR3 bases are TGCGCCAGCAGCCCGGACAGACCGAACACTGAAGCTTTCTTT. This codes for CASSPDRPNTEAFF. The rearrangement joins TRBV5-1 to TRBJ1-1; a possible D gene is TRBD1 (6 bases). V was clipped by 4 bases and J by 1 base, with 11 bases between them. Germline assignment: CDR1 SGHRS and CDR2 YFSETQ. There are 14 residues in the CDR3.

This clone has a handful of counts. The chain uses TRBV10-3 and TRBJ1-6, with D perhaps matching TRBD1 (5 bases). The CDR3 length is 14 residues. Trimming left V 4 bases short and J 10 bases short, with 14 bases between. CDR1 is ENHRY, CDR2 SYGVKD, per germline. DNA of the CDR3: TGTGCCATCAGTGTAGGGGATGCCTCGTCACCCCTCCACTTT. Encoded protein: CAISVGDASSPLHF.